The rows below give T cell receptor beta chains drawn from one sample of a study of blood T cell repertoires in COVID-19. The data were produced by immunoSEQ multiplex PCR, yet TCRdb's version contains in-frame clones alone and is incomplete. Among 330,000 or so clones listed, over 85% were seen once. Material: peripheral blood. These receptors originate from a woman aged 55-70 years with COVID-19, enrolled during active disease. Both conserved end residues are part of each CDR3.

j_call v_call cdr3_aa
TRBJ1-2 TRBV4-2 CASSQNPMRQGGIYGYTF
TRBJ1-2 TRBV6-5 CASSYGYLGQGAGYTF
TRBJ1-1 TRBV11-2 CASSSLTGGRTEAFF
TRBJ2-7 TRBV7-8 CASSLLTSGGWEQYF
TRBJ1-1 TRBV4-1 CASSQTDRGTQRGTEAFF
TRBJ1-1 TRBV19 CASSASGTAMNTEAFF
TRBJ2-1 TRBV29-1 CSATQGEQFF
TRBJ1-2 TRBV7-9 CASSLGLGQGRNGYTF
TRBJ1-1 TRBV6-5 CASRPNRAEAFF
TRBJ2-5 TRBV7-3 CASSLSGVEETQYF
TRBJ1-5 TRBV5-8 CASSSGGRKNNQPQHF
TRBJ1-2 TRBV27 CASRPSSGTDYGYTF
TRBJ1-5 TRBV28 CASIPYRTGGSQPQHF
TRBJ1-1 TRBV3-1/TRBV3-2 CASTRTGGEAFF
TRBJ1-1 TRBV6-5 CASSFHRLNTEAFF
TRBJ1-1 TRBV18 CASSPQVGQGIEAFF
TRBJ1-2 TRBV4-1 CASSHAGPSYGYTF
TRBJ2-2 TRBV18 CASSPFADSTGELFF
TRBJ1-5 TRBV24-1 CATSGAVEVGGNQPQHF
TRBJ1-6 TRBV9 CASSPEGAQALGGGNSPLHF
TRBJ2-2 TRBV7-3 CASSKPGKGGELFF
TRBJ1-1 TRBV6-6 CASSYSQGGVAFF
TRBJ1-1 TRBV2 CASSPGGRDTEAFF